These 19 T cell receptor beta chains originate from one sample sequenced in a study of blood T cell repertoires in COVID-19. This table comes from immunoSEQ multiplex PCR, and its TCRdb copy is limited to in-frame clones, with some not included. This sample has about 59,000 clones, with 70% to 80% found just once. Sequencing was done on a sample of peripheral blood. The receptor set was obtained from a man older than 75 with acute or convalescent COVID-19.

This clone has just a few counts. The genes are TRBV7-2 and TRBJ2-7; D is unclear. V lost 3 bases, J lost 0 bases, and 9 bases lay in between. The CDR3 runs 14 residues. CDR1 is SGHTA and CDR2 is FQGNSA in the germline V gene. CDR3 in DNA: TGTGCCAGCAGCTTTGGGCCCTCCTCCTACGAGCAGTACTTC. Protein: CASSFGPSSYEQYF.

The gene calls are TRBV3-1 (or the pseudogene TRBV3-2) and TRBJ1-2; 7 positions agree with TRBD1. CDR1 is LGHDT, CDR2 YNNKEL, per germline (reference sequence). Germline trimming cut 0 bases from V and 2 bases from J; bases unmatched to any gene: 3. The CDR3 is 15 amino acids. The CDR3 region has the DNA TGTGCCAGCAGCCAAGATTGGGGACAGAACTATGGCTACACCTTC. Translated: CASSQDWGQNYGYTF.

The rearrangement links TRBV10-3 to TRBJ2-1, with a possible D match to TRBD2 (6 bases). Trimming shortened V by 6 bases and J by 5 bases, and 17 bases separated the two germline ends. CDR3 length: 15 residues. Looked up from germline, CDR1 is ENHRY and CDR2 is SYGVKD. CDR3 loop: CAISGDLASHNEQFF. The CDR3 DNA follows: TGTGCCATCAGCGGGGACTTAGCGAGCCACAATGAGCAGTTCTTC.

The CDR3 loop reads CASSLAPKDTQYF. CDR3 bases: TGTGCCAGCAGCTTGGCCCCTAAGGATACGCAGTATTTT. The J gene is TRBJ2-3, the V gene TRBV5-6; D is ambiguous. The CDR3 runs 13 residues. Germline V gives CDR1 SGHDT, CDR2 YYEEEE. Trimming took 0 bases from V and 6 from J, leaving 8 bases between them.

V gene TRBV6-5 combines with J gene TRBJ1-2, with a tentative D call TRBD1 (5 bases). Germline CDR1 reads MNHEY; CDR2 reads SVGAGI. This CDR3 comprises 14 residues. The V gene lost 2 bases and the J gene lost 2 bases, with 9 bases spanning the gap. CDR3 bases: TGTGCCAGCAGTTACGGTCAGGGCAACTATGGCTACACCTTC. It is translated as CASSYGQGNYGYTF.

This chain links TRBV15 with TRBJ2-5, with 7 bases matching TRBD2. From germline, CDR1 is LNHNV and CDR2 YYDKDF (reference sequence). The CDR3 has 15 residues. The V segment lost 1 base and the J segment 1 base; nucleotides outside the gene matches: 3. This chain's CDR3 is CATSRAGGRQETQYF. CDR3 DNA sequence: TGTGCCACCAGCAGAGCGGGAGGCCGCCAAGAGACCCAGTACTTC. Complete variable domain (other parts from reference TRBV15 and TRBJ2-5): DAMVIQNPRYQVTQFGKPVTLSCSQTLNHNVMYWYQQKSSQAPKLLFHYYDKDFNNEADTPDNFQSRRPNTSFCFLDIRSPGLGDTAMYLCATSRAGGRQETQYFGPGTRLLVL.

The CDR3 spells CASRGQGLDGYTF. For the CDR3, the DNA is TGTGCCAGCAGGGGACAGGGGTTAGATGGCTACACCTTC. The genes are TRBV2 and TRBJ1-2, with 10 positions matching TRBD1. The germline V gene encodes CDR1 SNHLY and CDR2 FYNNEI. The length of the CDR3 is 13 residues. The V segment lost 6 bases and the J segment 6 bases; nucleotides outside the gene matches: 4. Combining the CDR3 with reference TRBV2 and TRBJ1-2 gives the whole variable domain EPEVTQTPSHQVTQMGQEVILRCVPISNHLYFYWYRQILGQKVEFLVSFYNNEISEKSEIFDDQFSVERPDGSNFTLKIRSTKLEDSAMYFCASRGQGLDGYTFGSGTRLTVV.

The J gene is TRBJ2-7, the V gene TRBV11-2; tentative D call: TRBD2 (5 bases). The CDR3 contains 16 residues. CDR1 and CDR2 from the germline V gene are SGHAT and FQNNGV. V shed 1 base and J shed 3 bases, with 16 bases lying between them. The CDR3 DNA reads TGTGCCAGCAGCTTAGTATTCGGGGTGGGTCACTACGAGCAGTACTTC. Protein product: CASSLVFGVGHYEQYF. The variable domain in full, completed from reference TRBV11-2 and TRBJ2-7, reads EAGVAQSPRYKIIEKRQSVAFWCNPISGHATLYWYQQILGQGPKLLIQFQNNGVVDDSQLPKDRFSAERLKGVDSTLKIQPAKLEDSAVYLCASSLVFGVGHYEQYFGPGTRLTVT.

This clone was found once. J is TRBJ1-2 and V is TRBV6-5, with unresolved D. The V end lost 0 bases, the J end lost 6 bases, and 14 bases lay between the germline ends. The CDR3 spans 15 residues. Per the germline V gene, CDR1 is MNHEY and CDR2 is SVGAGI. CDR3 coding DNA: TGTGCCAGCAGTTACTCGAGCGGCGGCTGGGATGGCTACACCTTC. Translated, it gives CASSYSSGGWDGYTF.

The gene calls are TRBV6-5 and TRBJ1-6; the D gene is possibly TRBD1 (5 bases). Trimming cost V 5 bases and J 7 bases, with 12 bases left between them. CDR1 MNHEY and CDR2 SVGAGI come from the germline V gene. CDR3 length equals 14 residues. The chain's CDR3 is CASSPRDTNSPLHF. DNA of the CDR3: TGTGCCAGCAGTCCCAGGGATACAAATTCACCCCTCCACTTT.

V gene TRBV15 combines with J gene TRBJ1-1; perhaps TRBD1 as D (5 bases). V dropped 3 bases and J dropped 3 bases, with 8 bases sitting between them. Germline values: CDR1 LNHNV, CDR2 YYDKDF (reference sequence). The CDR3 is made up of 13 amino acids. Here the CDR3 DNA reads TGTGCCACCAGCAGGGGGGGTGACACTGAAGCTTTCTTT. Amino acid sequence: CATSRGGDTEAFF.

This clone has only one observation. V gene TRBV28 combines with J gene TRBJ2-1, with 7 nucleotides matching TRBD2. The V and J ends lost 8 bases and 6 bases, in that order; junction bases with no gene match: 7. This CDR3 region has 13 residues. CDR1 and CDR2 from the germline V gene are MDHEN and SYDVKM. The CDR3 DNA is TGTGCCAGCTCCGGACTAGTTGTCAATGAGCAGTTCTTC. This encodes CASSGLVVNEQFF.

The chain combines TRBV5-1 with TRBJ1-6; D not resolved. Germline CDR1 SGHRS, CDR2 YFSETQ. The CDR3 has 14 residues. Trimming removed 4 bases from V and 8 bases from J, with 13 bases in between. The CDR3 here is CASSQAGFHSPLHF. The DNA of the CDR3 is TGCGCCAGCAGCCAGGCAGGCTTTCATTCACCCCTCCACTTT.

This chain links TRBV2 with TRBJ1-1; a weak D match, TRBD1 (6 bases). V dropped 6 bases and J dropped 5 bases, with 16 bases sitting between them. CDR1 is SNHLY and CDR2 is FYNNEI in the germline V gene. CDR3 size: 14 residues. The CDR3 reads CASRGAARTTEAFF. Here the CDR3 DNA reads TGTGCCAGCAGGGGGGCCGCCAGGACGACTGAAGCTTTCTTT. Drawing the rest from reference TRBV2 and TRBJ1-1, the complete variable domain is EPEVTQTPSHQVTQMGQEVILRCVPISNHLYFYWYRQILGQKVEFLVSFYNNEISEKSEIFDDQFSVERPDGSNFTLKIRSTKLEDSAMYFCASRGAARTTEAFFGQGTRLTVV.

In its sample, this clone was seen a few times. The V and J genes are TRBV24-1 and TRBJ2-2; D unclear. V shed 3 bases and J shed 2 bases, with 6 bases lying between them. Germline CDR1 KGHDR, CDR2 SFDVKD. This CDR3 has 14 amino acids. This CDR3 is CATSDVVNTGELFF. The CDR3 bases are TGTGCCACCAGTGATGTAGTTAACACCGGGGAGCTGTTTTTT.

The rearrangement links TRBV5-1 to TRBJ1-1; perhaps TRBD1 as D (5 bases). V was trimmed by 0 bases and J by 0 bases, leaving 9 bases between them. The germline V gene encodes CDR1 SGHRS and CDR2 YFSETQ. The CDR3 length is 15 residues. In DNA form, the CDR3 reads TGCGCCAGCAGCTTGGGGGGCTCCATGAACACTGAAGCTTTCTTT. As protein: CASSLGGSMNTEAFF. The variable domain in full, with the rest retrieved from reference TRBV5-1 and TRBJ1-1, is KAGVTQTPRYLIKTRGQQVTLSCSPISGHRSVSWYQQTPGQGLQFLFEYFSETQRNKGNFPGRFSGRQFSNSRSEMNVSTLELGDSALYLCASSLGGSMNTEAFFGQGTRLTVV.

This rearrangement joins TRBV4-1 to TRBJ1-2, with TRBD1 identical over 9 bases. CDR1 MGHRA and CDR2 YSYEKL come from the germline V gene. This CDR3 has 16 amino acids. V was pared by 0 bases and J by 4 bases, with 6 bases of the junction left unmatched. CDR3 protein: CASSQEGTGGSYGYTF. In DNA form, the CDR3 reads TGCGCCAGCAGCCAAGAAGGTACAGGGGGCAGCTATGGCTACACCTTC.

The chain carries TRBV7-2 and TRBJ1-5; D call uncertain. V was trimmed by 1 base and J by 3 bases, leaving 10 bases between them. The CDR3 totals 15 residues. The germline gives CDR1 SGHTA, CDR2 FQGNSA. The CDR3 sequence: CASSLVLGDNQPQHF. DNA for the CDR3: TGTGCCAGCAGCTTAGTTCTCGGAGACAATCAGCCCCAGCATTTT.

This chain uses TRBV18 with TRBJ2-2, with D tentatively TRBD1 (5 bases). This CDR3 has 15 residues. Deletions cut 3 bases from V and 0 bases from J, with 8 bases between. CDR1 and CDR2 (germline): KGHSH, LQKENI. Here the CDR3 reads CASSPTTANTGELFF. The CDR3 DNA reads TGTGCCAGCTCACCCACGACAGCGAACACCGGGGAGCTGTTTTTT.